This TCR beta chain was profiled in a study of T cell repertoires in cytomegalovirus infection. Study summary: Recently identified HLA-C-restricted CMV epitopes were used, and well-studied HLA-B-restricted CMV epitopes were used as well.

V lost 6 bases and J 8 bases, leaving 20 bases between the germline ends. This CDR3 is built from 15 residues. Germline CDR1 reads SNHLY; CDR2 reads FYNNEI. This clonotype was picked up a small number of times. Its specificity is not known. TCRdb independently ran MiXCR on the reads; one entry per CDR3 protein. Seen here are about half a million distinct CDR3 sequences, about 44% observed once, and the top ten hold 35% to 50%. Study-level results: Using cumulative public TCR beta family frequency, the authors identified those who carried CMV together with the relevant HLA.

This clonotype was obtained from a human donor in good health (CMV status not recorded). Some clones in this sample may be carry-over from other donors' samples. The chain employs TRBV2 and TRBJ2-1; the D gene is possibly TRBD2 (6 bases). The sample consisted of cultured PBMCs, taken from culture after CMV antigen stimulation. The CDR3 nucleotides read TGTGCCAGCAGAGCGCCGGGACTGGTCTTCGATGAGCAGTTCTTC. Encoded protein: CASRAPGLVFDEQFF.